This entry describes one TCR beta chain. No antigen is known for it. Deletions cut 7 bases from V and 0 bases from J, with 12 bases between. CDR1 is SQVTM and CDR2 is ANQGSEA in the germline V gene. The CDR3 runs to 13 residues. This sample was included in a study of blood T cells in healthy people across ages. Points from the study as a whole: It was the long-lived donors that had more naive CD4+ cells and higher diversity than aged donors. Older age went with lower TCR beta diversity per million T cells, in a roughly linear way. The unsorted PBMCs prevented any conclusive comparison of naive versus antigen-experienced cells.

With a J-beta primer mix and a sample-barcoded 5' primer, a second PCR ran roughly 6 to 11 cycles. A template-switch adaptor that had 12 random nucleotides put a tag on each cDNA molecule. TCRdb called the 5' RACE reads again in MiXCR, with one record for every CDR3 protein. There are nearly 1 million distinct CDR3 sequences in the sample; 51% occur only once, and around a fifth lies in the top ten. The sequence came from a woman aged 55-70 years in good health. V is TRBV29-1 and J is TRBJ1-1, with D possibly matching TRBD1 (5 bases). The specimen sequenced was blood. The CDR3 spells CSAPGPMNTEAFF. DNA for the CDR3: TGCAGCGCTCCGGGACCGATGAACACTGAAGCTTTCTTT.